A selection of T cell receptor beta chains follows, all from one sample in a study of blood T cell repertoires in COVID-19. TCRdb's table, derived via immunoSEQ multiplex PCR, lists solely in-frame clones and lacks some. The sample gives roughly 45,000 clones, approximately 81% of which show up once; under 6% is in the top ten. Sequences were obtained from peripheral blood. The receptors here all came from a woman aged 55 to 70 with acute or convalescent COVID-19. Each CDR3 is given with its conserved first and last residue. Fields, in order: V gene, J gene, clone size, D gene, CDR3 length, CDR3 DNA, CDR3 protein. A D gene is named only where the DNA matches it firmly. A row's size may be missing; if present it is once, few, many or a size class.

V gene: TRBV5-6
J gene: TRBJ1-5
clone size: .
D gene: .
CDR3 length: 15
CDR3 DNA: TGTGCCAGCAGCCGGCAGGACAGTACCAATCAGCCCCAGCATTTT
CDR3 protein: CASSRQDSTNQPQHF

V gene: TRBV10-3
J gene: TRBJ2-7
clone size: .
D gene: TRBD1
CDR3 length: 12
CDR3 DNA: TGTGCCTCCAGGAGAGGGGGCAACGAGCAGTACTTC
CDR3 protein: CASRRGGNEQYF

V gene: TRBV7-3
J gene: TRBJ2-1
clone size: .
D gene: TRBD2
CDR3 length: 16
CDR3 DNA: TGTGCCAGCAGCTTCCGAGCGGGGAGGGAATTAAATGAGCAGTTCTTC
CDR3 protein: CASSFRAGRELNEQFF

V gene: TRBV18
J gene: TRBJ2-1
clone size: .
D gene: TRBD1
CDR3 length: 11
CDR3 DNA: TGTGCCAGCGGGGACAGGGGAGAGCAGTTCTTC
CDR3 protein: CASGDRGEQFF

V gene: TRBV11-2
J gene: TRBJ1-1
clone size: .
D gene: .
CDR3 length: 13
CDR3 DNA: TGTGCCAGCAGCGGGAGGCGGAACACTGAAGCTTTCTTT
CDR3 protein: CASSGRRNTEAFF

V gene: TRBV7-9
J gene: TRBJ2-5
clone size: .
D gene: TRBD2
CDR3 length: 17
CDR3 DNA: TGTGCCAGCAGCTTAAGTTGGGGACTAGCGGGGCAAGAGACCCAGTACTTC
CDR3 protein: CASSLSWGLAGQETQYF

V gene: TRBV9
J gene: TRBJ2-1
clone size: .
D gene: TRBD2
CDR3 length: 15
CDR3 DNA: TGTGCCAGCAGCTATAGCGGGTTTTCCAACAATGAGCAGTTCTTC
CDR3 protein: CASSYSGFSNNEQFF

V gene: TRBV4-3
J gene: TRBJ2-7
clone size: .
D gene: TRBD2
CDR3 length: 17
CDR3 DNA: TGCGCCAGCAGCCAAGGGTTGGCTAGCGGAAGCTCCTACGAGCAGTACTTC
CDR3 protein: CASSQGLASGSSYEQYF

V gene: TRBV11-3
J gene: TRBJ2-2
clone size: .
D gene: .
CDR3 length: 16
CDR3 DNA: TGTGCCAGCAGCTCCAAGGAGCGGAGGAACACCGGGGAGCTGTTTTTT
CDR3 protein: CASSSKERRNTGELFF

V gene: TRBV4-1
J gene: TRBJ1-2
clone size: .
D gene: TRBD1
CDR3 length: 15
CDR3 DNA: TGCGCCAGCAGCCAGACTCTCGGGACAGTCTATGGCTACACCTTC
CDR3 protein: CASSQTLGTVYGYTF

V gene: TRBV7-3
J gene: TRBJ2-7
clone size: .
D gene: TRBD2
CDR3 length: 13
CDR3 DNA: TGTGCCAGCAGCCCTCGGACTAGCGGGGTCCTGTACTTC
CDR3 protein: CASSPRTSGVLYF

V gene: TRBV19
J gene: TRBJ1-3
clone size: .
D gene: .
CDR3 length: 13
CDR3 DNA: TGTGCCAGTCGCGTCTACTCTGGAAACACCATATATTTT
CDR3 protein: CASRVYSGNTIYF

V gene: TRBV29-1
J gene: TRBJ2-7
clone size: .
D gene: TRBD1
CDR3 length: 13
CDR3 DNA: TGCAGCGTGTTACTTACAGGGGGCAGTGAGCAGTACTTC
CDR3 protein: CSVLLTGGSEQYF

V gene: TRBV19
J gene: TRBJ1-2
clone size: .
D gene: .
CDR3 length: 13
CDR3 DNA: TGTGCCAGTAGTATGATGGGACTTGGTGGCTACACCTTC
CDR3 protein: CASSMMGLGGYTF

V gene: TRBV2
J gene: TRBJ2-5
clone size: .
D gene: .
CDR3 length: 12
CDR3 DNA: TGTGCCAGCACCCCCAGCCAAGAGACCCAGTACTTC
CDR3 protein: CASTPSQETQYF

V gene: TRBV12-3/TRBV12-4
J gene: TRBJ2-7
clone size: once
D gene: .
CDR3 length: 13
CDR3 DNA: TGTGCCAGCTCCCGTAGCGGAGGGGCCGAGCAGTACTTC
CDR3 protein: CASSRSGGAEQYF

V gene: TRBV4-3
J gene: TRBJ1-3
clone size: .
D gene: .
CDR3 length: 13
CDR3 DNA: TGCGCCAGCAGTCGAAGCCAGGGTAACACCATATATTTT
CDR3 protein: CASSRSQGNTIYF

V gene: TRBV14
J gene: TRBJ2-2
clone size: .
D gene: TRBD1
CDR3 length: 15
CDR3 DNA: TGTGCCAGCAGCCCTAGGGACAGGAACACCGGGGAGCTGTTTTTT
CDR3 protein: CASSPRDRNTGELFF

V gene: TRBV7-3
J gene: TRBJ1-5
clone size: .
D gene: TRBD1
CDR3 length: 15
CDR3 DNA: TGTGCCAGCAGCTTACTGTCAGGGGGTAATCAGCCCCAGCATTTT
CDR3 protein: CASSLLSGGNQPQHF

V gene: TRBV3-1/TRBV3-2
J gene: TRBJ2-1
clone size: .
D gene: .
CDR3 length: 15
CDR3 DNA: TGTGCCAGCAGCCAAGGGGCGGGGTCGTACAATGAGCAGTTCTTC
CDR3 protein: CASSQGAGSYNEQFF

V gene: TRBV27
J gene: TRBJ1-5
clone size: .
D gene: .
CDR3 length: 14
CDR3 DNA: TGTGCCAGCAGTGGACTTTCTAGCAATCAGCCCCAGCATTTT
CDR3 protein: CASSGLSSNQPQHF